This TCR beta chain was sequenced in a study of tumor and adjacent non-tumor tissue in lung cancer. Looking at the study overall: The cohort had 12 adenocarcinoma, 2 squamous cell and 1 small cell patients. Broader study findings: Compared with tumor, normal lung showed significantly lower TCR diversity. Shorter survival was associated with higher TCR diversity in tumors.

Three rounds of nested PCR, following a modified ARM-PCR protocol, produced the TCRbeta library. TCRdb itself ran the multiplex PCR reads through MiXCR, one entry per CDR3 protein. The repertoire holds about 80,000 distinct CDR3 sequences, with about two thirds as singletons. This clonotype showed up many times. Its antigen remains unknown. This sample's RNA came from whole unsorted tissue. This TCR was sampled from a woman in her 70s with non-small cell lung cancer. The sequenced sample was lung tumor tissue.

Here the CDR3 reads CSEALAANEQFF. CDR3 nucleotides: TGCAGTGAGGCTCTAGCTGCCAATGAGCAGTTCTTC. This chain links TRBV20-1 with TRBJ2-1; tentative D call: TRBD2 (5 bases). CDR1 is DFQATT and CDR2 is SNEGSKA in the germline V gene (reference sequence). This CDR3 is built from 12 residues. V was trimmed by 7 bases and J by 6 bases, leaving 13 bases between them.